This T cell receptor (beta chain) was sequenced for a study of OX40 agonist ivuxolimab in advanced cancers. Study details: The study gave patients intravenous ivuxolimab at 0.01 to 10 mg/kg every 2 weeks. Patients were over 65% male with ages roughly 23 to 79, mean about 65. Three individuals attained partial responses, comprising one hepatocellular carcinoma case and two cutaneous melanoma cases. Whole-study results and caveats: The mean number of expanded clones was higher in CD8+ T cells than in CD4+.

A word on this clone: As yet, its antigen is unknown.

The data were produced by immunoSEQ multiplex PCR, yet TCRdb's version contains in-frame clones alone and is incomplete. The sample consists of about 150,000 clones, 94% of them appearing once. The source was CD4+ or CD8+ T cells sorted from blood, collected in a trial of the OX40 agonist ivuxolimab. This TCR was sampled from an adult with an advanced solid tumor such as melanoma, head and neck, liver or kidney cancer.

The CDR3 sequence: CASSMGQDNSPLHF. CDR3 coding DNA: TGCGCCAGCAGCATGGGACAGGATAATTCACCCCTCCACTTT. V and J are TRBV5-1 and TRBJ1-6; 8 nucleotides agree with TRBD1. Germline lookup yields CDR1 SGHRS and CDR2 YFSETQ. Trimming took 4 bases from V and 5 from J; bases not matched to a gene: 2. The CDR3 is made up of 14 amino acids.